The rows below give T cell receptor beta chains drawn from one sample of a study of cytomegalovirus exposure and HLA in healthy donors. Profiling relied on immunoSEQ multiplex PCR, and the TCRdb table lists in-frame clones only, not all of them. Found here are 120,000 or so clones, approximately 80% of them singletons; the top ten hold 1.8%. Sequencing used PBMCs. All receptors come from a man aged 18 to 30 in good health and CMV-seronegative. Each CDR3 is given with its conserved first and last residue. The D gene is left open where the match is weak. Size is omitted from some rows. Given values are once, few, many or a class for expanded clones.

D gene,V gene,clone size,J gene,CDR3 protein,CDR3 DNA
TRBD1,TRBV7-2,-,TRBJ1-2,CASSFGGQGPSGGGYTF,TGTGCCAGCAGCTTTGGGGGACAGGGTCCGAGCGGCGGAGGCTACACCTTC
TRBD1,TRBV25-1,once,TRBJ1-2,CASSAGTGVYTF,TGTGCCAGCAGTGCCGGGACAGGGGTTTACACCTTC
TRBD1,TRBV5-1,-,TRBJ1-1,CASSLTGQGDLTEAFF,TGCGCCAGCAGCTTAACGGGACAGGGTGACCTCACTGAAGCTTTCTTT
-,TRBV6-1,-,TRBJ1-6,CASRASREPLHF,TGTGCCAGCAGAGCATCCCGGGAGCCCCTCCACTTT
-,TRBV6-5,-,TRBJ1-2,CASGAGANYGYTF,TGTGCCAGCGGGGCAGGAGCTAACTATGGCTACACCTTC
-,TRBV5-5,few,TRBJ2-7,CASSLGRRYEQYF,TGTGCCAGCAGCTTAGGCAGGCGATACGAGCAGTACTTC
TRBD2,TRBV4-2,-,TRBJ2-3,CASSQDGIAGGDTQYF,TGTGCCAGCAGCCAAGATGGGATAGCGGGGGGAGATACGCAGTATTTT
TRBD1,TRBV7-8,few,TRBJ2-2,CASSDGTGGNTGELFF,TGTGCCAGCAGCGATGGGACAGGGGGGAACACCGGGGAGCTGTTTTTT
-,TRBV6-6,-,TRBJ1-1,CASSPGRGGVTEAFF,TGTGCCAGCAGTCCGGGTAGGGGGGGCGTGACTGAAGCTTTCTTT
-,TRBV7-9,-,TRBJ1-2,CASTLRGLGYTF,TGTGCCAGCACCCTTAGGGGGTTGGGCTACACCTTC
TRBD1,TRBV7-9,-,TRBJ1-1,CSSSQGDAEAFF,TGTTCCAGCAGCCAGGGGGACGCTGAAGCTTTCTTT
TRBD1,TRBV6-5,-,TRBJ2-1,CASSHRGSSYNEQFF,TGTGCCAGCAGTCACAGGGGAAGCTCCTACAATGAGCAGTTCTTC
TRBD1,TRBV19,once,TRBJ2-7,CASSMGGTGTYEQYF,TGTGCCAGTAGTATGGGAGGGACAGGGACCTACGAGCAGTACTTC
-,TRBV6-6,-,TRBJ2-7,CASSYLGAGRDEQYF,TGTGCCAGCAGTTACTTGGGGGCAGGGAGGGACGAGCAGTACTTC
-,TRBV5-6,few,TRBJ1-4,CASSFGAGEEKLFF,TGTGCCAGCAGCTTTGGGGCAGGCGAAGAAAAACTGTTTTTT
TRBD2,TRBV19,-,TRBJ2-7,CASSLTSGGAYEQYF,TGTGCCAGTAGCCTCACTAGCGGGGGGGCGTACGAGCAGTACTTC
-,TRBV6-5,-,TRBJ2-2,CASKRRRNTGELFF,TGTGCCAGCAAACGACGGAGGAACACCGGGGAGCTGTTTTTT
TRBD1,TRBV6-5,-,TRBJ2-7,CASSYAGQGNYEQYF,TGTGCCAGCAGTTACGCCGGACAGGGTAATTACGAGCAGTACTTC
-,TRBV6-5,-,TRBJ1-2,CASSYLPGVTEGYTF,TGTGCCAGCAGTTACCTGCCAGGGGTGACGGAGGGCTACACCTTC
-,TRBV5-4,few,TRBJ1-2,CASSTRQTLYGYTF,TGTGCCAGCAGCACCCGACAGACCCTCTATGGCTACACCTTC
-,TRBV28,-,TRBJ2-3,CASSLRERTQYF,TGTGCCAGCAGTCTACGAGAGCGTACGCAGTATTTT
TRBD2,TRBV4-1,-,TRBJ2-4,CASSQASGGLAKNIQYF,TGCGCCAGCAGCCAAGCTAGCGGGGGCCTAGCCAAAAACATTCAGTACTTC
-,TRBV5-1,once,TRBJ2-3,CASSQGLSTDTQYF,TGCGCCAGCAGCCAAGGACTGTCCACAGATACGCAGTATTTT
-,TRBV27,once,TRBJ1-5,CASSLSAGSHQPQHF,TGTGCCAGCAGTTTATCCGCGGGGAGTCATCAGCCCCAGCATTTT
-,TRBV2,few,TRBJ1-6,CASIDDSRELHF,TGTGCCAGCATAGACGACAGCCGAGAGCTCCACTTT
-,TRBV27,few,TRBJ2-5,CASRRTGNVLEQYF,TGTGCCAGCAGGCGAACGGGGAACGTTCTTGAGCAGTACTTC
-,TRBV11-2,-,TRBJ1-5,CASSLGRGGIRNQPQHF,TGTGCCAGCAGCTTAGGTCGAGGGGGAATTCGGAATCAGCCCCAGCATTTT
-,TRBV15,-,TRBJ1-1,CATSEGTTTEAFF,TGTGCCACCAGCGAAGGGACTACAACTGAAGCTTTCTTT
-,TRBV7-7,-,TRBJ2-7,CASSRGVGNYEQYF,TGTGCCAGCAGCCGCGGGGTAGGGAATTACGAGCAGTACTTC
-,TRBV7-9,-,TRBJ1-2,CASSSGLTKGYTF,TGTGCCAGCAGCTCGGGACTTACGAAAGGCTACACCTTC
-,TRBV6-1,-,TRBJ1-4,CASSDGAGTNEKLFF,TGTGCCAGCAGTGACGGCGCCGGGACTAATGAAAAACTGTTTTTT
-,TRBV2,few,TRBJ2-1,CASTQREAARQFF,TGTGCCAGCACCCAAAGGGAGGCAGCTAGGCAGTTCTTC
-,TRBV5-1,-,TRBJ1-1,CASSLMEGSQGGAFF,TGCGCCAGCAGCTTGATGGAGGGTTCCCAGGGTGGAGCTTTCTTT
TRBD1,TRBV4-2,-,TRBJ1-2,CASSPWTGANYGYTF,TGTGCCAGCAGCCCTTGGACAGGGGCTAACTATGGCTACACCTTC
TRBD1,TRBV18,-,TRBJ2-1,CASSPAHRGHEQFF,TGTGCCAGCTCACCTGCTCACAGGGGGCATGAGCAGTTCTTC
-,TRBV7-8,few,TRBJ1-5,CASSSHRDRNQPQHF,TGTGCCAGCAGCTCTCACAGGGACCGCAATCAGCCCCAGCATTTT
TRBD1,TRBV6-1,-,TRBJ1-1,CASRGGTGMNTEAFF,TGTGCCAGCAGAGGTGGGACAGGGATGAACACTGAAGCTTTCTTT
-,TRBV5-1,few,TRBJ1-1,CASPGRGASGTEAFF,TGCGCCAGCCCTGGACGGGGGGCCTCAGGCACTGAAGCTTTCTTT
TRBD1,TRBV5-1,-,TRBJ1-1,CASSSGGQGKTEAFF,TGCGCCAGCAGCTCAGGGGGACAGGGGAAAACTGAAGCTTTCTTT
TRBD2,TRBV7-6,-,TRBJ2-3,CASSVPRGGSDTQYF,TGTGCCAGCAGCGTCCCCCGGGGGGGGTCAGATACGCAGTATTTT
-,TRBV14,-,TRBJ1-6,CASSQERGAYNSPLHF,TGTGCCAGCAGCCAAGAACGGGGGGCCTATAATTCACCCCTCCACTTT
TRBD1,TRBV25-1,-,TRBJ2-2,CASSEYGTGNTGELFF,TGTGCCAGCAGTGAATATGGGACAGGCAACACCGGGGAGCTGTTTTTT
-,TRBV7-9,-,TRBJ2-5,CASSLRGREETQYF,TGTGCCAGCAGCTTACGGGGGAGAGAAGAGACCCAGTACTTC
TRBD1,TRBV6-6,-,TRBJ1-1,CASSPRDRASGTEAFF,TGTGCCAGCAGTCCGCGAGACAGGGCGAGTGGCACTGAAGCTTTCTTT
TRBD1,TRBV5-1,-,TRBJ2-1,CASSQYLQGVGDEQFF,TGCGCCAGCAGTCAATATCTACAGGGGGTAGGGGATGAGCAGTTCTTC
TRBD2,TRBV9,-,TRBJ2-3,CASSALAGGWDTQYF,TGTGCCAGCAGCGCCCTAGCGGGGGGATGGGATACGCAGTATTTT
TRBD1,TRBV6-1,once,TRBJ1-6,CASSSATGHSPLHF,TGTGCCAGCAGTTCCGCGACAGGGCATTCACCCCTCCACTTT
TRBD1,TRBV5-6,-,TRBJ2-3,CASSLGDRAPDTQYF,TGTGCCAGCAGCTTGGGCGACAGGGCCCCAGATACGCAGTATTTT
TRBD2,TRBV10-2,-,TRBJ2-5,CASSVNSGGETQYF,TGCGCCAGCAGTGTTAATAGCGGGGGTGAGACCCAGTACTTC
-,TRBV2,once,TRBJ1-2,CASSESGALRYGYTF,TGTGCCAGCAGTGAATCAGGGGCTCTACGCTATGGCTACACCTTC
-,TRBV5-1,-,TRBJ2-3,CASSFLDTQYF,TGCGCCAGCAGCTTCTTAGATACGCAGTATTTT
TRBD1,TRBV29-1,-,TRBJ1-2,CSVAIQGADGYTF,TGCAGCGTTGCCATTCAGGGGGCGGATGGCTACACCTTC
-,TRBV7-9,few,TRBJ2-7,CASSLADGRQYF,TGTGCCAGCAGCTTAGCCGACGGGAGGCAGTACTTC
-,TRBV9,-,TRBJ2-1,CASSTWEQGPFF,TGTGCCAGCAGCACCTGGGAACAGGGCCCGTTCTTC